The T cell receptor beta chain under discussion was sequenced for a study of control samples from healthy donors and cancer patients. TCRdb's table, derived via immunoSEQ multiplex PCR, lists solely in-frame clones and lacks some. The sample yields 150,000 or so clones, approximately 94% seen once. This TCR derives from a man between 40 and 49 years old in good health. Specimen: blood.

Here the CDR3 reads CASRKTGGGNQPQHF. DNA for the CDR3: TGTGCCAGCAGGAAGACAGGGGGAGGCAATCAGCCCCAGCATTTT. The chain joins TRBV28 to TRBJ1-5, with TRBD1 identical over 9 bases. The CDR3 is 15 amino acids. The junction had 5 bases not matched to a gene; V was cut back by 6 bases and J by 2 bases. Germline V gives CDR1 MDHEN, CDR2 SYDVKM.